The 20 T cell receptor beta chains below come from one sample, sequenced in a study of naive and memory T cell subsets. The beta constant-region primer was an equimolar mix of two oligonucleotides covering TRBC1 and TRBC2. MiXCR, run by TCRdb on the UMI-ligation and nested PCR reads, gives a single entry per CDR3 protein. The data contain some 100,000 distinct CDR3 sequences, about 6.5% of them seen just once; the ten biggest clones take up roughly 1.6%. Material for sequencing was central memory CD4+ T cells from blood. All receptors come from a human donor in good health.

This clonotype was observed at least ten times. The chain joins TRBV27 to TRBJ2-7, with 8 bases that match TRBD1. Germline trimming cut 5 bases from V and 2 bases from J; bases unmatched to any gene: 8. This CDR3 has 15 amino acids. The germline CDR1 and CDR2 sequences are MNHEY and SMNVEV (reference sequence). CDR3 amino acids: CASSPRQGWTYEQYF. Written as DNA, the CDR3 is TGTGCCAGCAGTCCACGACAGGGGTGGACCTACGAGCAGTACTTC.

This sequence joins TRBV19 and TRBJ2-4; unclear D gene. CDR3 length equals 14 residues. V lost 3 bases to trimming and J lost 12 bases, with 18 bases between them. Germline CDR1 reads LNHDA; CDR2 reads SQIVND (reference sequence). The CDR3 here is CASSISLDPPYQYF. CDR3 in DNA: TGTGCCAGTAGTATTTCATTGGACCCCCCGTATCAGTACTTC.

This clonotype occurred many times. The chain couples TRBV6-2 or TRBV6-3 to TRBJ2-4; 10 bases line up with TRBD1. Trimming at V came to 4 bases and at J to 0 bases, leaving 6 bases not matched to a gene. CDR1 is MNHEY and CDR2 is SVGEGT in the germline V gene. This CDR3 region has 17 residues. The CDR3: CASSSPGQGIAKNIQYF. The DNA of the CDR3 is TGTGCCAGCAGTTCCCCGGGACAGGGGATAGCCAAAAACATTCAGTACTTC.

This clonotype has at least ten counts. The chain recombines TRBV14 with TRBJ2-5; D might be TRBD1 (5 bases). The germline V gene has CDR1 SGHDN and CDR2 FVKESK. Deletions cut 3 bases from V and 4 bases from J, with 15 bases between. This CDR3 region has 15 residues. CDR3 coding DNA: TGTGCCAGCAGCCACCTTAACGGCAGGGCAGAGACCCAGTACTTC. Its protein product is CASSHLNGRAETQYF. The variable domain in full, with the rest retrieved from reference TRBV14 and TRBJ2-5, is EAGVTQFPSHSVIEKGQTVTLRCDPISGHDNLYWYRRVMGKEIKFLLHFVKESKQDESGMPNNRFLAERTGGTYSTLKVQPAELEDSGVYFCASSHLNGRAETQYFGPGTRLLVL.

The chain has TRBV11-2 and TRBJ1-6; D is unresolved. The CDR3 loop spans 15 amino acids. Looked up from germline, CDR1 is SGHAT and CDR2 is FQNNGV. V gave up 0 bases and J gave up 7 bases, with 10 bases separating them. CDR3 nucleotides: TGTGCCAGCAGCTTAGAGCGACACTACAATTCACCCCTCCACTTT. The encoded protein is CASSLERHYNSPLHF.

This clonotype was counted many times. The chain uses TRBV18 and TRBJ1-1; possible D gene TRBD1, 5 bases. The germline V and J ends were trimmed by 2 bases and 2 bases, with 9 bases remaining between them. This CDR3 spans 14 amino acids. CDR1 and CDR2 from the germline V gene are KGHSH and LQKENI. The CDR3 bases are TGTGCCAGCTCACCAAATCGGGGCAACACTGAAGCTTTCTTT. Residues: CASSPNRGNTEAFF.

This clonotype turned up a few times. J is TRBJ1-4 and V is TRBV9; 9 bases fit TRBD1. CDR1 SGDLS and CDR2 YYNGEE come from the germline V gene. The J segment lost 4 bases and the V segment lost 4 bases, leaving 5 bases of the junction unmatched. The CDR3 is 15 amino acids. CDR3 coding DNA: TGTGCCAGCAGCCCCGGGGACAGGGTTAATGAAAAACTGTTTTTT. Translating gives CASSPGDRVNEKLFF.

This clonotype was detected ten times or more. The chain links TRBV5-1 to TRBJ2-2; D gene unclear. V dropped 0 bases and J dropped 9 bases, with 12 bases sitting between them. The CDR3 length is 14 residues. Germline V gives CDR1 SGHRS, CDR2 YFSETQ. The CDR3 DNA reads TGCGCCAGCAGCTTGGTTGCCGGAGCCCGGGAGCTGTTTTTT. This codes for CASSLVAGARELFF. Filled out from reference TRBV5-1 and TRBJ2-2, the complete variable domain reads KAGVTQTPRYLIKTRGQQVTLSCSPISGHRSVSWYQQTPGQGLQFLFEYFSETQRNKGNFPGRFSGRQFSNSRSEMNVSTLELGDSALYLCASSLVAGARELFFGEGSRLTVL.

This clonotype was picked up many times. This chain uses TRBV7-6 with TRBJ2-3; 7 bases match TRBD2. The germline V gene has CDR1 SGHVS and CDR2 FNYEAQ. This CDR3 is 15 amino acids long. Trimming took 6 bases from V and 2 from J; bases not matched to a gene: 8. Here the CDR3 reads CASSRAGLTTDTQYF. The CDR3 region has the DNA TGTGCCAGCAGTCGAGCGGGATTGACCACAGATACGCAGTATTTT.

This clonotype was recorded a few times. J is TRBJ1-2 and V is TRBV6-2 or TRBV6-3; a weak D match, TRBD1 (5 bases). Between the trimmed V and J ends, which lost 7 bases and 7 bases, there was a span of 22 bases. CDR1 and CDR2 from the germline V gene are MNHEY and SVGEGT. CDR3 length equals 15 residues. The CDR3 here is CASTPQNVGAGGYTF. Here the CDR3 DNA reads TGTGCCAGCACTCCTCAAAACGTCGGGGCTGGTGGCTACACCTTC.

This clonotype was counted at least ten times. V gene TRBV9 combines with J gene TRBJ1-5, with D hard to call. The CDR3 is made up of 11 amino acids. V dropped 4 bases and J dropped 5 bases, with 4 bases sitting between them. CDR1 and CDR2 (germline): SGDLS, YYNGEE. The CDR3 reads CASSPDQPQHF. DNA of the CDR3: TGTGCCAGCAGCCCTGATCAGCCCCAGCATTTT.

This clonotype was found many times. The chain uses TRBV28 and TRBJ1-2; D gene unclear. The CDR3 covers 12 residues. The germline V and J ends were trimmed by 10 bases and 7 bases, with 16 bases remaining between them. The germline gives CDR1 MDHEN, CDR2 SYDVKM. The DNA for the CDR3 is TGTGCCATAGACCGTTGGCCCCTTGGCTACACCTTC. Translation: CAIDRWPLGYTF.

This clonotype has at least ten counts. This chain connects TRBV29-1 to TRBJ2-1, with D maybe TRBD2 (6 bases). The length of the CDR3 is 16 residues. The germline V gene has CDR1 SQVTM and CDR2 ANQGSEA. Trimming shortened V by 5 bases and J by 6 bases, and 23 bases separated the two germline ends. The CDR3: CSVLYDPGLLPNEQFF. CDR3 nucleotides: TGCAGCGTTCTCTATGATCCGGGACTCTTGCCCAATGAGCAGTTCTTC.

The V call is TRBV23-1, the J call TRBJ2-7; D is unresolved. TRBV23-1 carries the ORF label, with uncertain function. The CDR3 sequence is 14 residues long. Between the trimmed V and J ends, which lost 0 bases and 4 bases, there was a span of 10 bases. CDR3 amino acids: CASSQSDRRYEQYF. The CDR3 nucleotides are TGCGCCAGCAGTCAATCGGATCGCCGTTACGAGCAGTACTTC.

The J gene is TRBJ2-4, the V gene TRBV6-2 or TRBV6-3; TRBD2 aligns across 11 bases. Per the germline V gene, CDR1 is MNHEY and CDR2 is SVGEGT. J was trimmed by 0 bases and V by 5 bases; bases with no gene match: 9. The CDR3 consists of 18 residues. The CDR3 DNA follows: TGTGCCAGCAGTCATACCGGGACTAGCGGACTAGCCAAAAACATTCAGTACTTC. Translation gives CASSHTGTSGLAKNIQYF.

This clonotype was detected many times. DNA for the CDR3: TGTGCCAGCAGCTTAGCCTTAAAGGGATTAGCGGAGGGCCGCTCCTACAATGAGCAGTTCTTC. It codes for CASSLALKGLAEGRSYNEQFF. The rearrangement joins TRBV7-2 to TRBJ2-1; tentative D call: TRBD2 (6 bases). This CDR3 is 21 amino acids long. Looked up from germline, CDR1 is SGHTA and CDR2 is FQGNSA. V lost 0 bases and J 0 bases, leaving 24 bases between the germline ends.

This clonotype has only a few counts. This chain joins TRBV27 and TRBJ1-6; D is ambiguous. The CDR3 totals 17 residues. The V end was cut by 5 bases, the J end by 7 bases, with 21 bases between. From germline, CDR1 is MNHEY and CDR2 SMNVEV (reference sequence). This CDR3 is CASSKERSTVWNSPLHF. The CDR3 nucleotides are TGTGCCAGCAGTAAGGAAAGGAGCACGGTTTGGAATTCACCCCTCCACTTT.

This clonotype was recorded many times. The chain joins TRBV9 to TRBJ1-1; tentative D call: TRBD1 (6 bases). Germline V gene sequence: CDR1 SGDLS, CDR2 YYNGEE. CDR3 size: 19 residues. V gave up 3 bases and J gave up 3 bases, with 27 bases separating them. The CDR3 nucleotides are TGTGCCAGCAGCGCCTCGACCAAGGGTTGGGGGGCGCGGGACACTGAAGCTTTCTTT. Translation gives CASSASTKGWGARDTEAFF. The whole variable domain, filled in from reference TRBV9 and TRBJ1-1, reads DSGVTQTPKHLITATGQRVTLRCSPRSGDLSVYWYQQSLDQGLQFLIQYYNGEERAKGNILERFSAQQFPDLHSELNLSSLELGDSALYFCASSASTKGWGARDTEAFFGQGTRLTVV.

This clonotype has a handful of counts. This CDR3 is CASSQGRITGPSTDTQYF. CDR3 bases: TGTGCCAGCAGCCAAGGACGAATTACGGGACCAAGCACAGATACGCAGTATTTT. The gene calls are TRBV14 and TRBJ2-3; D is perhaps TRBD1 or TRBD2 (5 bases each). CDR3 length: 18 amino acids. V lost 1 base and J lost 0, with 17 bases in between. Germline-derived CDR1 and CDR2 are SGHDN and FVKESK.

In its sample, this clonotype was seen a few times. This rearrangement joins TRBV19 to TRBJ1-2, with D hard to call. The CDR3 is 13 amino acids. Germline V CDR1 and CDR2: LNHDA, SQIVND (reference sequence). V was pared by 8 bases and J by 2 bases, with 12 bases between. The CDR3 loop is CASQTGRNYGYTF. As DNA, the CDR3 is TGTGCCAGTCAAACCGGGAGGAACTATGGCTACACCTTC.